Listed below are T cell receptor beta chains from one sample, sequenced in a study of chemoradiotherapy in HPV16-positive cancers. Using immunoSEQ multiplex PCR, the repertoire was profiled, and TCRdb retains in-frame clones only, with some absent. The repertoire includes fewer than 15,000 clones, roughly 88% of them detected once, and about 4% sits in the top ten. The sample was blood, taken from a patient who underwent chemoradiotherapy. The receptors come from a human donor with HPV-associated anogenital cancer. CDR3s include the opening cysteine and the closing phenylalanine or tryptophan. D genes are given only for firm matches. The size entry is marked missing in some rows and otherwise reads once, few, many or a size class.

V: TRBV5-6; D: TRBD1; size: NA; J: TRBJ2-3; length: 14; CDR3: CASSFRTGTDTQYF; DNA: TGTGCCAGCAGCTTCCGGACAGGGACAGATACGCAGTATTTT
V: TRBV18; D: TRBD1; size: few; J: TRBJ1-1; length: 13; CDR3: CATTDRVNTEAFF; DNA: TGTGCCACAACCGACAGGGTGAACACTGAAGCTTTCTTT
V: TRBV7-2; D: NA; size: NA; J: TRBJ2-3; length: 17; CDR3: CASSLGVSAVGEDTQYF; DNA: TGTGCCAGCAGCTTAGGGGTCAGTGCCGTTGGTGAAGATACGCAGTATTTT
V: TRBV7-2; D: NA; size: NA; J: TRBJ2-7; length: 15; CDR3: CASSLGSGLSYEQYF; DNA: TGTGCCAGCAGTCTAGGGTCAGGCCTATCCTACGAGCAGTACTTC
V: TRBV5-1; D: NA; size: NA; J: TRBJ1-2; length: 12; CDR3: CASSVNQDGYTF; DNA: TGCGCCAGCAGCGTGAATCAGGATGGCTACACCTTC
V: TRBV5-1; D: TRBD1; size: NA; J: TRBJ1-2; length: 15; CDR3: CASSRGTGEGYGYTF; DNA: TGCGCCAGCAGCAGGGGGACAGGGGAGGGCTATGGCTACACCTTC
V: TRBV11-3; D: NA; size: NA; J: TRBJ2-1; length: 12; CDR3: CASSLDAGEQFF; DNA: TGTGCCAGCAGCTTAGATGCCGGTGAGCAGTTCTTC
V: TRBV15; D: NA; size: NA; J: TRBJ1-5; length: 15; CDR3: CATSTRRGAPQPQHF; DNA: TGTGCCACCAGCACCCGGCGGGGGGCCCCTCAGCCCCAGCATTTT
V: TRBV23-1; D: NA; size: NA; J: TRBJ1-1; length: 15; CDR3: CASSPGGGPGTEAFF; DNA: TGCGCCAGCAGTCCCGGCGGGGGGCCCGGCACTGAAGCTTTCTTT
V: TRBV27; D: NA; size: NA; J: TRBJ2-2; length: 14; CDR3: CASSPLWNTGELFF; DNA: TGTGCCAGCAGTCCCCTTTGGAACACCGGGGAGCTGTTTTTT
V: TRBV4-1; D: NA; size: NA; J: TRBJ2-1; length: 16; CDR3: CASSQVARDTIPEQFF; DNA: TGCGCCAGCAGCCAGGTAGCGAGGGACACAATCCCTGAGCAGTTCTTC
V: TRBV19; D: NA; size: NA; J: TRBJ2-2; length: 11; CDR3: CASRNAGELFF; DNA: TGTGCCAGTAGGAATGCCGGGGAGCTGTTTTTT
V: TRBV7-9; D: NA; size: once; J: TRBJ1-2; length: 14; CDR3: CASSPTGGNYGYTF; DNA: TGTGCCAGCAGCCCTACCGGGGGAAATTATGGCTACACCTTC
V: TRBV29-1; D: NA; size: few; J: TRBJ1-1; length: 11; CDR3: CSVLVYTEAFF; DNA: TGCAGCGTCCTAGTTTACACTGAAGCTTTCTTT
V: TRBV28; D: NA; size: once; J: TRBJ2-2; length: 16; CDR3: CASSLWFGRNAGELFF; DNA: TGTGCCAGCAGTTTATGGTTCGGGCGGAACGCCGGGGAGCTGTTTTTT
V: TRBV11-2; D: NA; size: NA; J: TRBJ2-1; length: 15; CDR3: CASSARAGQLDEQFF; DNA: TGTGCCAGCAGCGCCAGAGCGGGACAGCTTGATGAGCAGTTCTTC
V: TRBV7-9; D: TRBD1; size: NA; J: TRBJ1-1; length: 16; CDR3: CASSSSGGTGGTEAFF; DNA: TGTGCCAGCAGTTCATCAGGGGGTACAGGGGGAACTGAAGCTTTCTTT
V: TRBV6-6; D: TRBD1; size: NA; J: TRBJ2-1; length: 12; CDR3: CACQGAGNEQFF; DNA: TGTGCCTGCCAGGGGGCCGGAAATGAGCAGTTCTTC
V: TRBV10-3; D: TRBD1; size: medium-sized; J: TRBJ1-4; length: 13; CDR3: CAISGGGNEKLFF; DNA: TGTGCCATCAGTGGAGGGGGCAATGAAAAACTGTTTTTT
V: TRBV6-1; D: NA; size: NA; J: TRBJ2-7; length: 14; CDR3: CASSEMAGPYEQYF; DNA: TGTGCCAGCAGTGAAATGGCGGGCCCCTACGAGCAGTACTTC
V: TRBV4-1; D: TRBD1; size: NA; J: TRBJ2-7; length: 16; CDR3: CASSQDLSQGVRMQYF; DNA: TGCGCCAGCAGCCAAGATCTTAGCCAGGGGGTAAGGATGCAGTACTTC
V: TRBV21-1; D: NA; size: NA; J: TRBJ2-1; length: 17; CDR3: CASSNTKTSASYNEQFF; DNA: TGTGCCAGCAGCAACACCAAGACTAGCGCTTCCTACAATGAGCAGTTCTTC
V: TRBV7-2; D: TRBD2; size: few; J: TRBJ2-1; length: 17; CDR3: CASSHLRLAGGGNEQFF; DNA: TGTGCCAGCAGCCACCTGAGACTAGCGGGAGGGGGAAATGAGCAGTTCTTC
V: TRBV19; D: TRBD2; size: NA; J: TRBJ2-7; length: 14; CDR3: CASSNQAGAYEQYF; DNA: TGTGCCAGTAGTAACCAAGCGGGAGCCTACGAGCAGTACTTC
V: TRBV25-1; D: NA; size: NA; J: TRBJ1-1; length: 13; CDR3: CASSDTGATEAFF; DNA: TGTGCCAGCAGTGATACCGGGGCCACTGAAGCTTTCTTT
V: TRBV27; D: TRBD2; size: NA; J: TRBJ2-1; length: 16; CDR3: CASSFWLAGSYNEQFF; DNA: TGTGCCAGCAGTTTTTGGCTAGCGGGGTCCTACAATGAGCAGTTCTTC
V: TRBV7-9; D: NA; size: NA; J: TRBJ2-3; length: 16; CDR3: CASSLVGGQIADTQYF; DNA: TGTGCCAGCAGCTTAGTCGGGGGCCAAATCGCAGATACGCAGTATTTT
V: TRBV11-2; D: TRBD2; size: once; J: TRBJ2-1; length: 15; CDR3: CASREIRGGGDEQFF; DNA: TGTGCCAGCAGGGAAATCCGGGGGGGCGGCGATGAGCAGTTCTTC
V: TRBV6-5; D: TRBD2; size: NA; J: TRBJ2-7; length: 16; CDR3: CASSYSTGRDFYEQYF; DNA: TGTGCCAGCAGTTACTCGACGGGGAGGGACTTTTACGAGCAGTACTTC
V: TRBV6-1; D: NA; size: NA; J: TRBJ1-1; length: 13; CDR3: CASFARVLTEAFF; DNA: TGTGCCTCCTTTGCCAGGGTCCTTACTGAAGCTTTCTTT
V: TRBV7-3; D: NA; size: NA; J: TRBJ1-1; length: 13; CDR3: CASSERGLTEAFF; DNA: TGTGCCAGCAGCGAAAGAGGGTTGACTGAAGCTTTCTTT
V: TRBV29-1; D: TRBD2; size: NA; J: TRBJ2-3; length: 14; CDR3: CSVAGLAGYDTQYF; DNA: TGCAGCGTCGCGGGACTAGCGGGATATGATACGCAGTATTTT
V: TRBV18; D: NA; size: NA; J: TRBJ2-7; length: 15; CDR3: CASSPGGSAGYEQYF; DNA: TGTGCCAGCTCACCCGGGGGCAGTGCCGGTTACGAGCAGTACTTC
V: TRBV7-8; D: NA; size: NA; J: TRBJ1-4; length: 17; CDR3: CASSQNARTATNEKLFF; DNA: TGTGCCAGCAGCCAGAATGCCAGAACCGCAACTAATGAAAAACTGTTTTTT
V: TRBV7-6; D: TRBD2; size: NA; J: TRBJ2-3; length: 17; CDR3: CASSEEIAGVVPDTQYF; DNA: TGTGCCAGCAGCGAGGAAATAGCGGGAGTGGTTCCAGATACGCAGTATTTT
V: TRBV28; D: NA; size: NA; J: TRBJ1-6; length: 13; CDR3: CASSLHNNSPLHF; DNA: TGTGCCAGCAGTTTACACAACAATTCACCCCTCCACTTT
V: TRBV11-1; D: NA; size: NA; J: TRBJ2-3; length: 16; CDR3: CASSLGDSSFTDTQYF; DNA: TGTGCCAGCAGCTTAGGAGACAGTTCTTTCACAGATACGCAGTATTTT
V: TRBV6-4; D: NA; size: NA; J: TRBJ2-2; length: 16; CDR3: CASSDPGSSNTGELFF; DNA: TGTGCCAGCAGTGACCCGGGCAGTTCGAACACCGGGGAGCTGTTTTTT
V: TRBV7-9; D: NA; size: few; J: TRBJ2-5; length: 13; CDR3: CASSFGRQETQYF; DNA: TGTGCCAGCAGCTTTGGGCGGCAAGAGACCCAGTACTTC
V: TRBV7-9; D: NA; size: NA; J: TRBJ2-3; length: 19; CDR3: CASSLALEKYWTLLDTQYF; DNA: TGTGCCAGCAGCTTAGCGCTAGAAAAGTACTGGACACTGCTGGATACGCAGTATTTT
V: TRBV19; D: NA; size: NA; J: TRBJ2-6; length: 14; CDR3: CASKDSSGANVLTF; DNA: TGTGCCAGTAAGGACAGCTCTGGGGCCAACGTCCTGACTTTC
V: TRBV6-4; D: NA; size: NA; J: TRBJ1-6; length: 13; CDR3: CASSEGSNSPLHF; DNA: TGTGCCAGCAGTGAGGGCTCCAATTCACCCCTCCACTTT
V: TRBV5-4; D: TRBD2; size: NA; J: TRBJ2-5; length: 16; CDR3: CASSLGLAGNQETQYF; DNA: TGTGCCAGCAGCTTGGGGCTAGCGGGTAACCAAGAGACCCAGTACTTC
V: TRBV28; D: NA; size: NA; J: TRBJ2-7; length: 14; CDR3: CASRPAGLGYEQYF; DNA: TGTGCCAGCAGACCCGCAGGCTTGGGCTACGAGCAGTACTTC
V: TRBV9; D: NA; size: NA; J: TRBJ1-4; length: 14; CDR3: CASSAGVRDEKLFF; DNA: TGTGCCAGCAGCGCAGGGGTGAGGGATGAAAAACTGTTTTTT
V: TRBV19; D: NA; size: NA; J: TRBJ1-1; length: 13; CDR3: CASSTVVGTEAFF; DNA: TGTGCCAGTAGTACCGTGGTGGGCACTGAAGCTTTCTTT
V: TRBV5-6; D: NA; size: NA; J: TRBJ2-3; length: 17; CDR3: CASSLEVGPAGSDTQYF; DNA: TGTGCCAGCAGCTTGGAAGTGGGCCCCGCGGGTTCAGATACGCAGTATTTT
V: TRBV4-1; D: NA; size: NA; J: TRBJ1-2; length: 15; CDR3: CASSQEGEGNYGYTF; DNA: TGCGCCAGCAGCCAAGAGGGGGAGGGGAACTATGGCTACACCTTC
V: TRBV10-2; D: NA; size: NA; J: TRBJ2-3; length: 13; CDR3: CASILAESDTQYF; DNA: TGCGCCAGCATATTAGCGGAATCAGATACGCAGTATTTT
V: TRBV27; D: NA; size: NA; J: TRBJ2-7; length: 18; CDR3: CASSLFGRGASPFYEQYF; DNA: TGTGCCAGCAGTTTATTCGGAAGGGGGGCTTCTCCCTTCTACGAGCAGTACTTC
V: TRBV7-9; D: NA; size: NA; J: TRBJ2-7; length: 13; CDR3: CATLRWETYEQYF; DNA: TGTGCCACCTTAAGATGGGAAACCTACGAGCAGTACTTC
V: TRBV19; D: TRBD1; size: NA; J: TRBJ1-1; length: 14; CDR3: CASSTGTGLNEAFF; DNA: TGTGCCAGTAGTACAGGGACAGGTTTGAATGAAGCTTTCTTT
V: TRBV2; D: TRBD2; size: once; J: TRBJ2-7; length: 16; CDR3: CASSTISGRGPYEQYF; DNA: TGTGCCAGCAGTACCATTAGCGGGAGGGGTCCCTACGAGCAGTACTTC
V: TRBV29-1; D: TRBD2; size: NA; J: TRBJ2-7; length: 14; CDR3: CSVEDGASGYEQYF; DNA: TGCAGCGTTGAAGATGGGGCTAGCGGCTACGAGCAGTACTTC
V: TRBV2; D: NA; size: NA; J: TRBJ1-2; length: 12; CDR3: CASSLDSRGYTF; DNA: TGTGCCAGCAGCCTGGACAGTCGGGGCTACACCTTC
V: TRBV29-1; D: NA; size: few; J: TRBJ2-1; length: 13; CDR3: CSAGDHSYNEQFF; DNA: TGCAGCGCCGGGGACCATTCCTACAATGAGCAGTTCTTC
V: TRBV7-9; D: TRBD2; size: NA; J: TRBJ2-1; length: 14; CDR3: CASDPLAAYNEQFF; DNA: TGTGCCAGCGACCCACTAGCGGCCTACAATGAGCAGTTCTTC
V: TRBV29-1; D: TRBD1; size: NA; J: TRBJ2-7; length: 14; CDR3: CSVGSGTGRNEQYF; DNA: TGCAGCGTCGGGTCCGGGACAGGACGAAACGAGCAGTACTTC
V: TRBV21-1; D: NA; size: NA; J: TRBJ2-1; length: 16; CDR3: CASSIEWTLSYNEQFF; DNA: TGTGCCAGCAGCATAGAATGGACCCTCTCCTACAATGAGCAGTTCTTC